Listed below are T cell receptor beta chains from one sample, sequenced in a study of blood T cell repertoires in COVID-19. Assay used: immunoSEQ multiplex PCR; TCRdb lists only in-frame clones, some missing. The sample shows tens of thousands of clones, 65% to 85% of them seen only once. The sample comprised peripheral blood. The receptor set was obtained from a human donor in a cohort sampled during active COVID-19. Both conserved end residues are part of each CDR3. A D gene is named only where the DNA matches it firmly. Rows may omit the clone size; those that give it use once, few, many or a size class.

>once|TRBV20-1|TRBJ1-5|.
CSASSGGVKNQPQHF
TGCAGTGCTAGTTCAGGAGGAGTCAAAAATCAGCCCCAGCATTTT
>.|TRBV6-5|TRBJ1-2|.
CASSYSKIGGYGYTF
TGTGCCAGCAGTTACTCGAAGATAGGCGGCTATGGCTACACCTTC
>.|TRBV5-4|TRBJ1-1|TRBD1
CASSLPDRGLMNTEAFF
TGTGCCAGCAGCTTGCCGGACAGGGGTTTAATGAACACTGAAGCTTTCTTT
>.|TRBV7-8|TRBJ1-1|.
CASSSYLTEAFF
TGTGCCAGCAGCTCCTACCTAACTGAAGCTTTCTTT
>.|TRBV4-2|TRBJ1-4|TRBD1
CASSPRDRGSANEKLFF
TGTGCCAGCAGCCCCCGGGACAGGGGTAGCGCTAATGAAAAACTGTTTTTT
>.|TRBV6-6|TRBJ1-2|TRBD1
CASSYRGMDGYTF
TGTGCCAGCAGCTACAGGGGGATGGATGGCTACACCTTC
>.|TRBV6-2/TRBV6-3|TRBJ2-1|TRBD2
CASSSMTSGGSKYNEQFF
TGTGCCAGCAGTTCTATGACTAGCGGGGGGTCAAAGTACAATGAGCAGTTCTTC
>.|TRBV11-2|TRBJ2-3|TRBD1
CASRYGQGKSTDTQYF
TGTGCCAGCAGGTATGGACAGGGAAAAAGCACAGATACGCAGTATTTT
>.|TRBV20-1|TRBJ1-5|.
CSAIREPEVHF
TGCAGTGCTATCCGGGAGCCCGAGGTGCATTTT
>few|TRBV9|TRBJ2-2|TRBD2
CASSVSSGLLVSGELFF
TGTGCCAGCAGCGTATCTTCGGGACTACTTGTATCCGGGGAGCTGTTTTTT
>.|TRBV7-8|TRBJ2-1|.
CASSFGLIYNEQFF
TGTGCCAGCAGCTTTGGACTGATTTACAATGAGCAGTTCTTC
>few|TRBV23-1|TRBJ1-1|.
CASSRNLSGNTEAFF
TGCGCCAGCAGCCGAAATCTAAGCGGGAACACTGAAGCTTTCTTT